Below, 16 T cell receptor beta chains from the same sample are listed, as sequenced in a study of blood T cell repertoires in COVID-19. Profiled with immunoSEQ multiplex PCR; TCRdb holds only in-frame clones, not every one. The sample carries under 250,000 clones, about 82% recorded once. The sequencing sample was made of peripheral blood. These receptors came from a man aged 50 to 60 with COVID-19, enrolled during active disease.

This clone has only one observation. The chain couples TRBV9 to TRBJ1-2; D is unclear. The CDR3 length is 15 residues. Trimming left V 0 bases short and J 4 bases short, with 13 bases between. The V gene's germline CDR1 is SGDLS and CDR2 YYNGEE. CDR3 coding DNA: TGTGCCAGCAGCGTAGACGCAGGCGTTATCTATGGCTACACCTTC. It is translated as CASSVDAGVIYGYTF.

V is TRBV7-6 and J is TRBJ2-1, with 12 nucleotides matching TRBD2. Germline V CDR1 and CDR2: SGHVS, FNYEAQ. The CDR3 runs 20 residues. V lost 7 bases, J lost 8 bases, and 24 bases stayed unmatched. The CDR3, as DNA: TGTGCCAGCATCCCCCCCGCTAGCGGGGGGGCGGGGAGTTTTGTGGATGAGCAGTTCTTC. This encodes CASIPPASGGAGSFVDEQFF.

This chain links TRBV5-1 with TRBJ2-3; 9 nucleotides agree with TRBD1. This CDR3 is built from 15 residues. Germline CDR1 and CDR2: SGHRS and YFSETQ. Trimming removed 6 bases from V and 3 bases from J; junction bases left unmatched: 8. The CDR3 loop reads CASTLQGARTDTQYF. Here the CDR3 DNA reads TGCGCCAGCACCTTACAGGGGGCAAGGACAGATACGCAGTATTTT. Variable domain in full (rest from reference TRBV5-1 and TRBJ2-3): KAGVTQTPRYLIKTRGQQVTLSCSPISGHRSVSWYQQTPGQGLQFLFEYFSETQRNKGNFPGRFSGRQFSNSRSEMNVSTLELGDSALYLCASTLQGARTDTQYFGPGTRLTVL.

This sequence joins TRBV18 and TRBJ1-2, with D possibly TRBD1 on 6 matching bases. V lost 0 bases to trimming and J lost 1 base, with 9 bases between them. This CDR3 contains 15 residues. Per germline, CDR1 KGHSH and CDR2 LQKENI. The CDR3 DNA reads TGTGCCAGCTCACCACCGAACAGGGATAACTATGGCTACACCTTC. Translated, it gives CASSPPNRDNYGYTF.

The chain joins TRBV7-2 to TRBJ1-3, with 7 positions matching TRBD1. Looked up from germline, CDR1 is SGHTA and CDR2 is FQGNSA. V lost 5 bases to trimming and J lost 0 bases; unmatched junction nucleotides: 13. The CDR3 runs 18 residues. The DNA of the CDR3 is TGTGCCAGCAGCCCAATAGGGGACAGCTTCCTCTCTGGAAACACCATATATTTT. Its protein product is CASSPIGDSFLSGNTIYF.

The chain has TRBV15 and TRBJ2-1, with 7 bases identical to TRBD2. The trim removed 6 bases at V and 0 bases at J, leaving 17 bases unmatched. The length of the CDR3 is 19 residues. Germline V gene sequence: CDR1 LNHNV, CDR2 YYDKDF (reference sequence). CDR3: CATRDWLSSGRASYNEQFF. In DNA, the CDR3 is TGTGCCACCAGGGATTGGCTTTCTAGTGGGAGGGCCTCCTACAATGAGCAGTTCTTC.

This clone was seen only a few times. This chain links TRBV14 with TRBJ1-2; D may be TRBD1 (5 bases). V was trimmed by 4 bases and J by 5 bases, leaving 11 bases between them. This CDR3 region has 13 residues. CDR1 SGHDN and CDR2 FVKESK come from the germline V gene. CDR3 protein: CASSPLRGYGYTF. CDR3 DNA: TGTGCCAGCAGCCCCCTGCGGGGGTATGGCTACACCTTC.

This chain joins TRBV12-3 or TRBV12-4 and TRBJ2-7; D not certain. V lost 6 bases to trimming and J lost 4 bases, with 13 bases between them. The CDR3 is 13 amino acids. The DNA for the CDR3 is TGTGCCAGCAGCTCGGAGAGGATTTACGAGCAGTACTTC. Residues: CASSSERIYEQYF.

The chain recombines TRBV20-1 with TRBJ1-2; D is perhaps TRBD1 (5 bases). Trimming cost V 6 bases and J 7 bases, with 9 bases left between them. Germline CDR1 and CDR2: DFQATT and SNEGSKA (reference sequence). The CDR3 has 10 residues. Here the CDR3 DNA reads TGCAGTGCCGAGGACATTGGCTACACCTTC. Its translation: CSAEDIGYTF.

The V and J genes are TRBV4-1 and TRBJ2-5; 10 nucleotides align to TRBD2. Trimming took 0 bases from V and 2 from J; bases not matched to a gene: 9. This CDR3 has 18 residues. CDR1 is MGHRA and CDR2 is YSYEKL in the germline V gene. CDR3 amino acids: CASSQELLSSGGQETQYF. CDR3 DNA sequence: TGCGCCAGCAGCCAAGAACTCTTGTCTAGCGGGGGTCAAGAGACCCAGTACTTC.

Here the CDR3 reads CAIRDQGADTQYF. As DNA, the CDR3 is TGTGCCATCAGAGACCAGGGCGCAGATACGCAGTATTTT. V is TRBV10-3 and J is TRBJ2-3; a possible D gene is TRBD1 (5 bases). The CDR3 contains 13 residues. With 6 bases removed from V and 4 bases from J, the gap between germline ends came to 11 bases. Germline V gene sequence: CDR1 ENHRY, CDR2 SYGVKD.

The chain is built from TRBV27 and TRBJ2-7; TRBD1 agrees at 8 bases. V lost 6 bases and J lost 3; bases outside the gene matches: 4. Germline loops: CDR1 MNHEY, CDR2 SMNVEV (reference sequence). This CDR3 comprises 13 residues. The CDR3 DNA sequence: TGTGCCAGCAGACCACAGGGGGTCTACGAGCAGTACTTC. Its translation is CASRPQGVYEQYF.

The chain recombines TRBV7-9 with TRBJ1-4; D is perhaps TRBD1 (5 bases). The germline CDR1 and CDR2 sequences are SEHNR and FQNEAQ (reference sequence). Trimming shortened V by 5 bases and J by 2 bases, and 6 bases separated the two germline ends. CDR3 length: 13 amino acids. This CDR3 reads CASSAGTNEKLFF. For the CDR3, the DNA is TGTGCCAGCAGCGCAGGGACTAATGAAAAACTGTTTTTT.

The chain uses TRBV18 and TRBJ1-1, with 9 bases aligning to TRBD1. In germline, CDR1 is KGHSH, CDR2 LQKENI. Trimming removed 5 bases from V and 5 bases from J; junction bases left unmatched: 6. CDR3 length: 14 amino acids. CDR3 nucleotides: TGTGCCAGCTCAGTGACAGGGGGGTTGACTGAAGCTTTCTTT. It codes for CASSVTGGLTEAFF.

The rearrangement joins TRBV30 to TRBJ1-3; maybe TRBD1 (5 bases). V lost 5 bases to trimming and J lost 3 bases, with 11 bases between them. The length of the CDR3 is 13 residues. The germline CDR1 and CDR2 sequences are GTSNPN and SVGIG (reference sequence). In DNA form, the CDR3 reads TGTGCCTGGGCGGGGGAGAGTGGAAACACCATATATTTT. Its protein is CAWAGESGNTIYF.

This clone came up a few times. The chain carries TRBV14 and TRBJ1-6, with D maybe TRBD1 (6 bases). Trimming took off 0 bases at V and 7 bases at J, with 10 bases between the two ends. CDR1 is SGHDN, CDR2 FVKESK, per germline. There are 15 residues in the CDR3. In DNA form, the CDR3 reads TGTGCCAGCAGCCAAGATGGCAGGGGCAATTCACCCCTCCACTTT. Protein product: CASSQDGRGNSPLHF.